This T cell receptor beta chain came from a study of chronic HIV infection and antiretroviral therapy. The CDR3 contains 15 residues. The ends were cut back, 11 bases at V and 0 bases at J, with 20 bases in the middle. Germline CDR1 MNHNS, CDR2 SASEGT. TCRdb ran MiXCR on the 5' RACE reads and lists one entry per CDR3 protein. The sample includes more than 40,000 distinct CDR3 sequences, 15% to 20% of them seen just once. The specimen sequenced was peripheral blood. This rearrangement joins TRBV6-1 to TRBJ2-7; TRBD1 might be the D (5 bases). This TCR came from an adult who had HIV and had not received antiretroviral therapy, or was an uninfected healthy control (not recorded which). The CDR3 reads CAPALPGHFSYEQYF. In nucleotides, the CDR3 is TGTGCCCCTGCACTTCCCGGACACTTCTCCTACGAGCAGTACTTC.